What follows are 5 T cell receptor beta chains derived from one specimen sequenced in a study of T cells in Graves' hyperthyroidism and ophthalmopathy. Amplified regions were TCR beta CDR3 sequences from RNA transcripts. When the TCR CDR3 underwent first-round RT-PCR, the HTBI primer set was used. Using its own MiXCR run on the multiplex PCR reads, TCRdb lists one record per CDR3 protein. The profile shows around 660,000 distinct CDR3 sequences, 45% of them singletons. The sequencing input was peripheral blood or thyroid tissue (not recorded which). These receptors were obtained from an adult man with Graves' disease, either hyperthyroidism or ophthalmopathy (not recorded which).

This clonotype was observed a few times. V is TRBV7-6 and J is TRBJ2-7; weak D call: TRBD2 (6 bases). CDR1 SGHVS and CDR2 FNYEAQ come from the germline V gene. V gave up 1 base and J gave up 2 bases, with 12 bases separating them. The CDR3 consists of 15 residues. In nucleotides, the CDR3 is TGTGCCAGCAGCTTAGGGCGGGGAAGCACCTACGAGCAGTACTTC. This encodes CASSLGRGSTYEQYF.

This clonotype was observed a few times. The genes are TRBV2 and TRBJ2-7, with a weak D call TRBD2 (7 bases). Germline lookup yields CDR1 SNHLY and CDR2 FYNNEI. The CDR3 spans 11 residues. This CDR3 is CASGTLDEQYF. CDR3 bases: TGTGCAAGCGGGACACTCGACGAGCAGTACTTC.

Of note for this clonotype: No conserved phenylalanine or tryptophan ends this CDR3, so it is likely a read error. The rearrangement uses TRBV7-2 and TRBJ2-7; D may be TRBD2 (6 bases). CDR3 length: 13 amino acids. Per the germline V gene, CDR1 is SGHTA and CDR2 is FQGNSA. Trimming cost V 6 bases and J 4 bases, with 13 bases left between them. The DNA of the CDR3 is TGTGCCAGCAGTCGGGGGACGCTTTACGAGCAGTACCTC. Protein sequence: CASSRGTLYEQYL.

The chain links TRBV29-1 to TRBJ1-4; D gene unclear. V lost 4 bases to trimming and J lost 7 bases, with 13 bases between them. Germline V lookup: CDR1 SQVTM, CDR2 ANQGSEA. The CDR3 covers 13 residues. The CDR3 DNA is TGCAGCGTTGGGAGGGTTCGTGGTGAAAAACTGTTTTTT. It translates to CSVGRVRGEKLFF.

This chain joins TRBV20-1 and TRBJ2-3, with 10 nucleotides matching TRBD1. With V trimmed by 5 bases and J by 4 bases, 9 bases remained unmatched. The length of the CDR3 is 15 residues. The V gene's germline CDR1 is DFQATT and CDR2 SNEGSKA (reference sequence). In nucleotides, the CDR3 is TGCAGTGCTGGTTTGGGACAGGGGATCGCAGATACGCAGTATTTT. This sequence encodes CSAGLGQGIADTQYF.